This T cell receptor (beta chain) was captured by sequencing in a study of T-cell reconstitution after alpha-beta-depleted transplantation in children. Molecular barcoding with unique molecular identifiers was used for the TCRbeta library. In TCRdb, the PCR reads were re-called with MiXCR into one record per CDR3 protein. The table records 300,000 to 400,000 distinct CDR3 sequences, under 20% of them present only once. This clonotype was counted at least ten times. CDR1 and CDR2 from the germline V gene are SGHRS and YFSETQ. The CDR3 sequence is 18 residues long. V shed 1 base, J shed 5 bases, and the junction held 12 bases outside the gene matches.

The sequencing here drew on PBMCs, mostly from graft donor cells, taken 360 days after TCRalphabeta/CD19-depleted stem cell transplant. The sequence was obtained from a male patient under 10 years old who had a stem cell transplant for acute lymphoblastic leukemia, so the T cells may come from the graft donor. The chain uses TRBV5-1 and TRBJ2-1; TRBD2 matches at 10 bases. In DNA, the CDR3 is TGCGCCAGCAGCTTGCTGGCTAGCGGGAGAGGGCGGGACAATGAGCAGTTCTTC. This encodes CASSLLASGRGRDNEQFF.